These T cell receptor beta chains were read from a single sample in a study of CD8 T cells in ankylosing spondylitis. Via MiXCR, TCRdb re-called the 5' RACE reads, giving one row per CDR3 protein. Among fewer than 500,000 distinct CDR3 sequences listed, 20% to 25% were seen once. Sequenced material: blood, either unsorted or a sorted T cell fraction (not recorded which). The source is a male donor with ankylosing spondylitis. The CDR3 runs from the conserved cysteine through the conserved F or W. The D gene is left open where the match is weak. Part of the rows lack a size; the others show once, few, many or a class for expanded clones.

J gene,V gene,D gene,clone size,CDR3 length,CDR3 protein,CDR3 DNA
TRBJ2-3,TRBV21-1,.,.,18,CASSPRTGLTSSTDTQYF,TGTGCCAGCAGCCCTCGGACAGGGCTCACTTCTAGCACAGATACGCAGTATTTT
TRBJ2-1,TRBV7-3,TRBD2,few,22,CASRSSGRAVLAGTSSYNEQFF,TGTGCCAGCAGGTCGAGCGGGAGGGCCGTTTTAGCCGGAACTAGCTCCTACAATGAGCAGTTCTTC
TRBJ2-1,TRBV9,TRBD1,.,14,CASGGTGGYNEQFF,TGTGCCAGCGGAGGGACAGGGGGTTACAATGAGCAGTTCTTC
TRBJ1-4,TRBV5-1,TRBD1,.,14,CASSLAQGGPKLFF,TGCGCCAGCAGCTTGGCCCAGGGGGGGCCGAAACTGTTTTTT
TRBJ2-6,TRBV28,.,few,19,CASSFSGAGSLSGANVLTF,TGTGCCAGCAGTTTTTCAGGGGCCGGCTCCCTCTCTGGGGCCAACGTCCTGACTTTC
TRBJ2-2,TRBV5-5,.,few,16,CASSLFRDPNTGELFF,TGTGCCAGCAGCTTGTTTAGGGATCCGAACACCGGGGAGCTGTTTTTT
TRBJ2-1,TRBV12-5,TRBD1,.,22,CASGLAFFRDRVGSGTDNEQFF,TGTGCTAGTGGTTTGGCGTTTTTCCGGGACAGGGTCGGCAGCGGGACTGACAATGAGCAGTTCTTC
TRBJ1-5,TRBV19,TRBD1,.,16,CASSISRDRGIQPQHF,TGTGCCAGTAGTATCTCCCGGGACAGGGGGATTCAGCCCCAGCATTTT
TRBJ1-2,TRBV5-1,TRBD1,.,14,CASSSAQGAWGYTF,TGCGCCAGCAGCTCGGCGCAGGGGGCATGGGGCTACACCTTC
TRBJ1-6,TRBV7-8,TRBD1,.,15,CASSLQTGGNSPLHF,TGTGCCAGCAGCTTACAGACAGGGGGAAATTCACCCCTCCACTTT
TRBJ2-2,TRBV6-1,.,.,14,CASSEGRNTGELFF,TGTGCCAGCAGTGAAGGGCGGAACACCGGGGAGCTGTTTTTT
TRBJ2-3,TRBV5-1,.,.,14,CASSLAPYTDTQYF,TGCGCCAGCAGCTTGGCCCCCTACACAGATACGCAGTATTTT
TRBJ2-7,TRBV18,TRBD1,.,16,CASSPLPGQGSYEQYF,TGTGCCAGCTCACCATTGCCCGGACAGGGCAGCTACGAGCAGTACTTC
TRBJ2-1,TRBV24-1,.,few,14,CATSDFTKGNEQFF,TGTGCCACCAGTGATTTTACAAAGGGCAATGAGCAGTTCTTC
TRBJ2-1,TRBV4-3,TRBD2,.,15,CASSPASGSRYEQFF,TGCGCCAGCAGCCCGGCTAGCGGGAGTAGGTATGAGCAGTTCTTC
TRBJ1-5,TRBV19,.,.,16,CASSPERGGGNQPQHF,TGTGCCAGTAGCCCGGAGAGGGGGGGTGGCAATCAGCCCCAGCATTTT
TRBJ2-1,TRBV28,TRBD2,few,15,CASSISGRADNEQFF,TGTGCCAGCAGCATTAGCGGGAGGGCCGACAATGAGCAGTTCTTC
TRBJ2-7,TRBV5-1,TRBD2,many,16,CASSLASGGRGDEQYF,TGCGCCAGCAGCTTGGCCTCTGGAGGCCGGGGGGACGAGCAGTACTTC
TRBJ1-1,TRBV7-8,.,few,12,CASSPEDRSAFF,TGTGCCAGCAGCCCTGAGGACAGATCGGCTTTCTTT
TRBJ1-5,TRBV4-1,TRBD1,few,15,CASSHRTGGDQPQHF,TGCGCCAGCAGCCACAGGACAGGGGGAGATCAGCCCCAGCATTTT
TRBJ2-7,TRBV29-1,TRBD1,few,12,CSGGQGAGEQYF,TGCAGCGGGGGACAGGGGGCCGGGGAGCAGTACTTC
TRBJ2-4,TRBV3-1,.,.,11,CASSQGGIQYF,TGTGCCAGCAGCCAGGGAGGCATTCAGTACTTC
TRBJ2-1,TRBV28,TRBD1,few,16,CASSQRTGAGKDEQFF,TGTGCCAGCAGTCAACGGACAGGGGCGGGTAAGGATGAGCAGTTCTTC